This TCR beta chain was identified during a study of cytomegalovirus exposure and HLA in healthy donors. Whole-study results and caveats: In a later analysis, V- and J-gene trimming of beta chains associated with a DCLRE1C missense variant, replicated independently. On later analysis, the bulk of CMV-associated TCR beta chains appeared to be HLA-restricted. With high specificity and sensitivity, the classifier reportedly diagnosed cytomegalovirus status.

PCR amplification relied on 60 Vbeta primers (plus 13 Jbeta primers). Assay: immunoSEQ multiplex PCR; the TCRdb copy retains only in-frame clones and omits some. Its table records about 39,000 clones. Trimming took off 3 bases at V and 7 bases at J, with 15 bases between the two ends. CDR3 length equals 14 residues. Germline V gene sequence: CDR1 SNHLY, CDR2 FYNNEI. In nominal health when sampled, donors likely had unrecorded immune exposures nonetheless. About this clone: What it recognizes is unknown.

The rearrangement uses TRBV2 and TRBJ1-2; D is unclear. The origin of this receptor is a woman aged 25 to 45 in good health and CMV-seropositive. The sample comprised PBMCs. CDR3 in amino acids: CASSEVDLAGGYTF. In nucleotides, the CDR3 is TGTGCCAGCAGTGAGGTGGACTTGGCGGGTGGCTACACCTTC.